This T cell receptor beta chain stems from a study of cytomegalovirus exposure and HLA in healthy donors. General study points: Later work showed greater clonal expansion in HLA-associated TCR beta chains than in equally common others. CMV serostatus stood as the only immune exposure information on hand. Later genetic work tied a missense DCLRE1C variant to beta-chain V and J trimming. Analyzed later, association rates of TCRs varied across HLA loci, with DRB1 most and HLA-C fewest.

This PCR relied on a set of 60 Vbeta primers and 13 Jbeta primers. Here immunoSEQ multiplex PCR was the method, and the copy in TCRdb shows in-frame clones only, minus some. The top ten hold 0.63% of the sample, which has some 200,000 clones, more than 65% seen once. Germline V gene sequence: CDR1 SGHRS, CDR2 YFSETQ. This CDR3 has 12 amino acids. V was pared by 1 base and J by 7 bases, with 6 bases between. This clone was detected a few times. Its antigen is currently unknown. The V and J genes are TRBV5-1 and TRBJ2-1, with D perhaps TRBD1 (5 bases). The clonotype comes from a man aged 18-30 years in good health and CMV-seronegative. The source material was PBMCs. The CDR3 loop is CASSLKGNEQFF. CDR3 nucleotides: TGCGCCAGCAGCTTGAAGGGGAATGAGCAGTTCTTC.